This TCR beta chain was retrieved from a study of shared clonotypes between healthy human individuals. Study-level information: Each donor's CD4 naive and CD4 memory cells filled three plates apiece, CD8 naive two, and CD8 memory one. Study observations and caveats: Unshared clonotypes carried lower generation probabilities than those common to all four donors. Naive CD4 clonotypes were shared across a handful of donors at approximately 5.3%.

Naive-designated CD8 cells lacked CD45RO, were positively enriched for CCR7, and omitted terminally differentiated effector memory CD45RA+ cells. All of the donors resided in Nashville, Tennessee, and each was a Caucasian adult. In regard to this clone: Its antigen is undetermined.

TCRdb keeps only in-frame clones here, not all; method: immunoSEQ multiplex PCR. Found here are about 680,000 clones, under 95% of them singletons; the top ten hold more than 20%. Input material: naive CD8+ T cells sorted from blood. The receptor's source is a man aged 30 to 39 in good health.

CDR3 bases: TGTGCCAGCAGCCAAGAAAGGGGGACAGGGACCACAGATACGCAGTATTTT. Its protein is CASSQERGTGTTDTQYF. The V call is TRBV14, the J call TRBJ2-3; 9 bases agree with TRBD1. The germline V gene has CDR1 SGHDN and CDR2 FVKESK. V dropped 0 bases and J dropped 2; count of bases not matched to a gene: 6. This CDR3 contains 17 residues.